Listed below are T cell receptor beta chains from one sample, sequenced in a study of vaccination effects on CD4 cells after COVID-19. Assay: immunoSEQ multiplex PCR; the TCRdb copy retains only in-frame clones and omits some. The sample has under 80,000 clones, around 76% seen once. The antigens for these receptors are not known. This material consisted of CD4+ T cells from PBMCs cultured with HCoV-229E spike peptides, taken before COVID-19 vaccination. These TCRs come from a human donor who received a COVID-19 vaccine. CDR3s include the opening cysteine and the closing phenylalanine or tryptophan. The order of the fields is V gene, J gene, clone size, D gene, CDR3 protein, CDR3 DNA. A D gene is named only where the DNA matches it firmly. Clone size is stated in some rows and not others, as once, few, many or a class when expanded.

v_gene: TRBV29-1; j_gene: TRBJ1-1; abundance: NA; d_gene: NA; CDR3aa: CSVEVGFRVDNTEAFF; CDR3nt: TGCAGCGTTGAGGTGGGTTTTAGGGTTGATAACACTGAAGCTTTCTTT
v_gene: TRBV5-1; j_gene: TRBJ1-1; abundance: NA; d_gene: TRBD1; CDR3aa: CASQTGMNTEAFF; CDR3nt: TGCGCCAGCCAGACAGGGATGAACACTGAAGCTTTCTTT
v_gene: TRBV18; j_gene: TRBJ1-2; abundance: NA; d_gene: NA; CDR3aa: CASSLTGGNYGYTF; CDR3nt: TGTGCCAGCTCCCTCACGGGCGGGAACTATGGCTACACCTTC
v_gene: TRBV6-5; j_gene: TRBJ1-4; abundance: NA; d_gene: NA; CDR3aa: CASSRYNEKLFF; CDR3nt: TGTGCCAGCAGCAGGTATAATGAAAAACTGTTTTTT
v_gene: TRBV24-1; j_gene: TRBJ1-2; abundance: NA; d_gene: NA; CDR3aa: CATSGAGPTLRYTF; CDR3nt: TGTGCCACCAGTGGTGCGGGTCCTACCCTCCGCTACACCTTC
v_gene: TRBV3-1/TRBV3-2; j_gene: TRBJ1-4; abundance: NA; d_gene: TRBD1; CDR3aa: CASRPLKWTGNEKLFF; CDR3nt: TGTGCCAGCAGACCCCTTAAGTGGACAGGGAATGAAAAACTGTTTTTT
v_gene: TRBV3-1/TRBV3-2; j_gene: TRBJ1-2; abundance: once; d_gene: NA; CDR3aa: CASSHRENYGYTF; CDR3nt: TGTGCCAGCAGTCACAGGGAAAACTATGGCTACACCTTC
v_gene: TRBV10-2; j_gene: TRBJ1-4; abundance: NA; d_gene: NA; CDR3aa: CASSELLGASGEKLFF; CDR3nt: TGCGCCAGCAGTGAGCTTCTTGGGGCCTCAGGAGAAAAACTGTTTTTT
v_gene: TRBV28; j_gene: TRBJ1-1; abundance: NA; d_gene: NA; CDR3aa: CASSWDGNTEAFF; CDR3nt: TGTGCCAGCAGTTGGGACGGGAACACTGAAGCTTTCTTT
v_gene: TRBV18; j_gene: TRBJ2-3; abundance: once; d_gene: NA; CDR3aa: CASSPRRGELDTDTQYF; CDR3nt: TGTGCCAGCTCACCACGTAGGGGAGAATTGGATACAGATACGCAGTATTTT
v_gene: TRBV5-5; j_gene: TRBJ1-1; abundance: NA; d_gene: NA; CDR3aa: CASSPQGLVTEAFF; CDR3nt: TGTGCCAGCAGCCCACAGGGATTGGTGACTGAAGCTTTCTTT
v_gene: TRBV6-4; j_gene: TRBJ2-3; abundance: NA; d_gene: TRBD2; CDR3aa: CASSRTSGGSSTDTQYF; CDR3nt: TGTGCCAGCAGCCGGACTAGCGGTGGATCTAGCACAGATACGCAGTATTTT
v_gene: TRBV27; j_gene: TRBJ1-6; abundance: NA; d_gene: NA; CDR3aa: CATKNQGPNSPLHF; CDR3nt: TGTGCCACCAAGAACCAGGGGCCTAATTCACCCCTCCACTTT
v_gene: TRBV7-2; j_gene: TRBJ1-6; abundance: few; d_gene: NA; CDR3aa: CASSFAQNSNSPLHF; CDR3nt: TGTGCCAGCAGCTTCGCACAGAACTCTAATTCACCCCTCCACTTT
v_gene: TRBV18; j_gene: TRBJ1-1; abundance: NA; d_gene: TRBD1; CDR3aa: CASSADRNTEAFF; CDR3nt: TGTGCCAGCTCAGCGGACAGGAATACTGAAGCTTTCTTT
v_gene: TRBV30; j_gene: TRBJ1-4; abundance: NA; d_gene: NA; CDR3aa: CAWSPRSATVNEKLFF; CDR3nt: TGTGCCTGGAGCCCAAGGTCGGCGACAGTTAATGAAAAACTGTTTTTT
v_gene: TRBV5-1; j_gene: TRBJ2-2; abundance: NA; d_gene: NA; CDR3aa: CASSSVGQKNTGELFF; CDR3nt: TGCGCCAGCAGCTCCGTAGGACAGAAGAACACCGGGGAGCTGTTTTTT
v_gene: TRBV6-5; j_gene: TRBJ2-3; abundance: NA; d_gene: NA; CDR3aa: CASRRQGLTDTQYF; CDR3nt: TGTGCCAGCAGGAGACAAGGCCTCACAGATACGCAGTATTTT
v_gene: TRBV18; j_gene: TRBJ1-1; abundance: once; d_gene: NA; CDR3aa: CASSPSRGGNTEAFF; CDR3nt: TGTGCCAGCTCACCTAGCAGGGGCGGGAACACTGAAGCTTTCTTT
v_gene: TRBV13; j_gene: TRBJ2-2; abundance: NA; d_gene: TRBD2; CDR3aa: CASSFGGTTSGELFF; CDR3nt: TGTGCCAGCAGCTTCGGGGGGACCACTTCCGGGGAGCTGTTTTTT
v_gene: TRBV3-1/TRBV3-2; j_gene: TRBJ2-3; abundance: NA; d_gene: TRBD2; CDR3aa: CASSQDKYASGGRDTQYF; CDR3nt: TGTGCCAGCAGCCAAGATAAATATGCTAGCGGGGGCCGCGATACGCAGTATTTT
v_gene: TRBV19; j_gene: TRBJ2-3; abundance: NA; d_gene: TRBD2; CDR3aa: CASSIGLAGGTDTQYF; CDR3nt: TGTGCCAGTAGTATCGGACTAGCGGGGGGAACAGATACGCAGTATTTT
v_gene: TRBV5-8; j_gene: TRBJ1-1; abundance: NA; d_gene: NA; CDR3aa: CASSLNRGPLNTEAFF; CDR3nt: TGTGCCAGCAGCTTGAATCGGGGGCCTCTGAACACTGAAGCTTTCTTT
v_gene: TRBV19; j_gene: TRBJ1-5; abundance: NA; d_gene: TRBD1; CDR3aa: CASSQQGYSNQPQHF; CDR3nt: TGTGCCAGTAGCCAACAGGGGTATAGCAATCAGCCCCAGCATTTT
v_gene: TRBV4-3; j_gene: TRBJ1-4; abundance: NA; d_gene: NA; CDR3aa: CASSQDPRGTNEKLFF; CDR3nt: TGCGCCAGCAGCCAAGATCCTAGGGGTACTAATGAAAAACTGTTTTTT
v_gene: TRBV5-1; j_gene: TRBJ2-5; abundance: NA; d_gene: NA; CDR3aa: CASNHYQETQYF; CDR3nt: TGCGCCAGCAACCACTACCAAGAGACCCAGTACTTC
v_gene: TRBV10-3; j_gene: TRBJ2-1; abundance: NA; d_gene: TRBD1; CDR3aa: CAISGAPGQGVYEQFF; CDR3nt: TGTGCCATCAGTGGAGCCCCGGGACAGGGGGTATATGAGCAGTTCTTC
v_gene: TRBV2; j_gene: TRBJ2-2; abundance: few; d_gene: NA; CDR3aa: CASTRGPGELFF; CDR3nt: TGTGCCAGCACCAGGGGACCCGGGGAGCTGTTTTTT
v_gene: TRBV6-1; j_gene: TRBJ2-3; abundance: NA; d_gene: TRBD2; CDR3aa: CASSDRLAGPDTQYF; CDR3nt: TGTGCCAGCAGTGATCGACTAGCGGGGCCGGATACGCAGTATTTT
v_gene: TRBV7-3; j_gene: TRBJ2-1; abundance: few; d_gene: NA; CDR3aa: CASGRGPENEQFF; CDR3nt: TGTGCCAGCGGGCGGGGGCCCGAAAATGAGCAGTTCTTC
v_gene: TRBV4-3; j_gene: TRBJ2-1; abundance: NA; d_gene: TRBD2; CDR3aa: CASSQALAGYNEQFF; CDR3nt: TGCGCCAGCAGCCAAGCGCTAGCGGGGTACAATGAGCAGTTCTTC
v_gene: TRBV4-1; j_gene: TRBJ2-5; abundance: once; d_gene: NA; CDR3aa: CASSQLDVGGGWETQYF; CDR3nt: TGCGCCAGCAGCCAGCTCGACGTTGGAGGGGGGTGGGAGACCCAGTACTTC
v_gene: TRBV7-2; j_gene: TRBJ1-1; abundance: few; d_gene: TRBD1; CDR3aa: CASSLRTGDPEAFF; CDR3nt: TGTGCCAGCAGCTTAAGGACAGGGGACCCTGAAGCTTTCTTT
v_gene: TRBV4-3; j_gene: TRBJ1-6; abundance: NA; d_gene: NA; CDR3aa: CASSQDRHGSPLHF; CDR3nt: TGCGCCAGCAGCCAAGACAGGCACGGTTCACCCCTCCACTTT
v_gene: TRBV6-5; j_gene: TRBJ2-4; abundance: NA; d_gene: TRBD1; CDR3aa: CASSSRQGADIQYF; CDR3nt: TGTGCCAGCAGTTCAAGACAGGGGGCTGACATTCAGTACTTC
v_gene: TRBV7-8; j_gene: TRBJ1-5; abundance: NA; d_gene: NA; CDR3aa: CASSYDPFGNQPQHF; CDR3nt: TGTGCCAGCAGCTATGACCCCTTCGGCAATCAGCCCCAGCATTTT
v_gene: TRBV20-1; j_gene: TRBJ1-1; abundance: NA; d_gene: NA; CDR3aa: CSASSGTEAFF; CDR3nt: TGCAGTGCTAGCAGCGGCACTGAAGCTTTCTTT
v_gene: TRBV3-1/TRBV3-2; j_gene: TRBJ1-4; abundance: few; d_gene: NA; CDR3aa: CASSPGGTTTNEKLFF; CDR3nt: TGTGCCAGCAGCCCCGGAGGGACTACAACTAATGAAAAACTGTTTTTT
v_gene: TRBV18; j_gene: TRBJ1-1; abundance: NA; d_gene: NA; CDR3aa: CASSPSQGNTEAFF; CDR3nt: TGTGCCAGCTCACCATCCCAGGGAAACACTGAAGCTTTCTTT
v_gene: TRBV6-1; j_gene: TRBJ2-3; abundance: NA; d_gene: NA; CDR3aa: CASSELGRADTQYF; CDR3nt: TGTGCCAGCAGTGAACTTGGTAGGGCAGATACGCAGTATTTT
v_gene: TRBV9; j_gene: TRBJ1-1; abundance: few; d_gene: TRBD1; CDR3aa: CASSADRVGNTEAFF; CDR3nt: TGTGCCAGCAGCGCAGACAGGGTTGGAAACACTGAAGCTTTCTTT
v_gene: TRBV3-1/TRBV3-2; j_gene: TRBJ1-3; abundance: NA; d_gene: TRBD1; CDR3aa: CASSQGDSGGGNTIYF; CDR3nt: TGTGCCAGCAGCCAAGGCGATTCAGGGGGTGGAAACACCATATATTTT
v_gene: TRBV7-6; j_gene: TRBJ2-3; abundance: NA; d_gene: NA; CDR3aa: CASSLGGEGRTDTQYF; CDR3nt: TGTGCCAGCAGCTTAGGGGGGGAAGGGCGCACAGATACGCAGTATTTT
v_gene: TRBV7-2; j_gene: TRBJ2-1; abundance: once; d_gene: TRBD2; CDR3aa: CASSSSGGPYNEQFF; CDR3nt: TGTGCCAGCAGCTCCAGCGGGGGTCCCTACAATGAGCAGTTCTTC
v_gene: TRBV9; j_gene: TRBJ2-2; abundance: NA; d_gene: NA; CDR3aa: CASSQGTEINTGELFF; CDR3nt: TGTGCCAGCAGCCAAGGGACGGAAATAAACACCGGGGAGCTGTTTTTT
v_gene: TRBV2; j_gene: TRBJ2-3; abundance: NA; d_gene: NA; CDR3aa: CASSEALRATQYF; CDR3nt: TGTGCCAGCAGTGAAGCGCTTCGGGCTACGCAGTATTTT
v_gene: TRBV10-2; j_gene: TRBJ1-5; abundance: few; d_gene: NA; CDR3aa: CASSPQGNQPQHF; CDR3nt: TGCGCCAGCAGTCCCCAGGGAAATCAGCCCCAGCATTTT
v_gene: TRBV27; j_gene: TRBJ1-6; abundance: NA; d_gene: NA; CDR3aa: CASSYSGTPLHF; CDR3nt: TGTGCCAGCAGTTATTCAGGGACACCCCTCCACTTT
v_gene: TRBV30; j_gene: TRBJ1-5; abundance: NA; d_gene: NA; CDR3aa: CAWSGQAHQPQHF; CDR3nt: TGTGCCTGGAGTGGGCAGGCGCATCAGCCCCAGCATTTT
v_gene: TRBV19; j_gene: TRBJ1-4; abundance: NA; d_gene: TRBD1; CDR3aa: CASGQGAKGGKLFF; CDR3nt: TGTGCCAGTGGACAGGGGGCTAAAGGTGGAAAACTGTTTTTT
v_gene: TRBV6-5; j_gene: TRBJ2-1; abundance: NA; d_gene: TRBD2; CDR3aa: CASGRGLESHEQFF; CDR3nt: TGTGCCAGCGGTCGGGGACTAGAGTCCCATGAGCAGTTCTTC
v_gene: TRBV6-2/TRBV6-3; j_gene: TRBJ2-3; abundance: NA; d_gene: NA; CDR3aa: CASSLTMDTQYF; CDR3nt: TGTGCCAGCAGTCTGACAATGGATACGCAGTATTTT
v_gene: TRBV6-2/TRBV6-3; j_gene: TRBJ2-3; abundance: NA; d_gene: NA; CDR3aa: CASSYSEGSSRKGWDTQYF; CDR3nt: TGTGCCAGCAGTTACTCCGAAGGGTCTAGCCGAAAGGGGTGGGATACGCAGTATTTT
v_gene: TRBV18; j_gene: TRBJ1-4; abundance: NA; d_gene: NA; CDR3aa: CASSPPGSNNEKLFF; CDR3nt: TGTGCCAGCTCACCACCGGGCAGCAACAATGAAAAACTGTTTTTT
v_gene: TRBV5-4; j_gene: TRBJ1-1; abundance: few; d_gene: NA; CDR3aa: CASSLVRVSNTEAFF; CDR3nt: TGTGCCAGCAGCTTGGTGCGGGTTAGCAACACTGAAGCTTTCTTT
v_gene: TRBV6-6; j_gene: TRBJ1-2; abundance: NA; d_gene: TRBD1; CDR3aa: CASSARDSNYGYTF; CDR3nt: TGTGCCAGCAGTGCTCGGGACAGCAACTATGGCTACACCTTC
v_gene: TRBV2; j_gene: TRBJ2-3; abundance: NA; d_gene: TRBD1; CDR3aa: CASRGQGTDTQYF; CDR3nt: TGTGCCAGCAGAGGACAGGGCACAGATACGCAGTATTTT
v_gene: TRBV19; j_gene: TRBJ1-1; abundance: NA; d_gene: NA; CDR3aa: CASSAGQTSNTEAFF; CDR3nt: TGTGCCAGTAGTGCCGGACAGACCTCGAACACTGAAGCTTTCTTT
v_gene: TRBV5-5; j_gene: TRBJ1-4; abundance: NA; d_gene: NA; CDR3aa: CASSFDTSNEKLFF; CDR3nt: TGTGCCAGCAGCTTTGACACGTCTAATGAAAAACTGTTTTTT